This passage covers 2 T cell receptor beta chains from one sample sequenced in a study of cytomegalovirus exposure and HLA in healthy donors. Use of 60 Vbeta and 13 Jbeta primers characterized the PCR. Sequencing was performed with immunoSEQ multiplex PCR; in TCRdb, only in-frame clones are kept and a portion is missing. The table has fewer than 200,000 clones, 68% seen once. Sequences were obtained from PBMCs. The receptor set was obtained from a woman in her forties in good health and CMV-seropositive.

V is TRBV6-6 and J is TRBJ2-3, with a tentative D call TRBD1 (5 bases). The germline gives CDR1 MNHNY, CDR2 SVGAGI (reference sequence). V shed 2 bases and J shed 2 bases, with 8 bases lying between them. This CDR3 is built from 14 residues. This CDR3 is CASSYGAITDTQYF. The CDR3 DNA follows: TGTGCCAGCAGTTACGGGGCCATCACAGATACGCAGTATTTT.

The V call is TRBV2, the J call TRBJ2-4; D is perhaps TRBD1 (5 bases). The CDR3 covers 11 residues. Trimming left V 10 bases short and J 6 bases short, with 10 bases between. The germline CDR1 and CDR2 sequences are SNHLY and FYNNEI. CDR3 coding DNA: TGTGCCACCCAGGGCAGAAACATTCAGTACTTC. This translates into CATQGRNIQYF.